The entry below gives a single T cell receptor (beta chain) sequence along with its context. What it binds is not known. Each CDR3 protein is one row after TCRdb ran MiXCR on the reads. The sample includes more than 150,000 distinct CDR3 sequences, about 30% of them seen just once. These data originate in a study of T cell repertoires in cytomegalovirus infection. Looking at the study overall: CMV infection together with matching HLA type was indicated by public TCR beta signatures. Study results and limitations: HLA-C-restricted TCR beta clonotypes specific for CMV led the ex vivo response. Adding up the frequency of public TCR beta families identified people who carried CMV plus the relevant HLA.

V was clipped by 5 bases and J by 0 bases; unmatched bases: 5. The CDR3 is 17 amino acids. Germline CDR1 and CDR2: DFQATT and SNEGSKA (reference sequence). This sequence was found in a human donor in good health (CMV status not recorded). Some clones in this sample may be carry-over from other donors' samples. Sequenced material: PBMCs. The gene calls are TRBV20-1 and TRBJ2-6; 12 nucleotides align to TRBD2. The chain's CDR3 is CSAGSGLAGSGANVLTF. CDR3 bases: TGCAGTGCTGGATCGGGACTAGCGGGCTCTGGGGCCAACGTCCTGACTTTC.